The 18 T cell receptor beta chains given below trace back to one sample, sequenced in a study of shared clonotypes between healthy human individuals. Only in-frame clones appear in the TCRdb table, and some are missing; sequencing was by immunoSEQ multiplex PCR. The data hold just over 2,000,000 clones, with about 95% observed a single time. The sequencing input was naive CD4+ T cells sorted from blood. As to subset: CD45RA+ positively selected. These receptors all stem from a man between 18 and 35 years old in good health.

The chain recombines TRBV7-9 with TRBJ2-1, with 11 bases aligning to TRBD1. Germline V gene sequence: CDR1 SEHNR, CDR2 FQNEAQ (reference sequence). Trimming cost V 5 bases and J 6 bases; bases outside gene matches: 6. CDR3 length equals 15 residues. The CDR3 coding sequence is TGTGCCAGCAGCCCCCAGGGACAGGGGGTCAATGAGCAGTTCTTC. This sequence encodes CASSPQGQGVNEQFF.

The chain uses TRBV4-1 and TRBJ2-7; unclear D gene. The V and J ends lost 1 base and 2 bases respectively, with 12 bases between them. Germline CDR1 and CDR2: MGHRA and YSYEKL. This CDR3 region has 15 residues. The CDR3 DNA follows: TGCGCCAGCAGCCAAGTTACAGCCTCACCCTACGAGCAGTACTTC. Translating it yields CASSQVTASPYEQYF.

The CDR3 protein is CASSYSAREGNYGYTF. Written as DNA, the CDR3 is TGTGCCAGCAGTTACTCGGCCAGGGAGGGAAACTATGGCTACACCTTC. The rearrangement uses TRBV6-5 and TRBJ1-2; maybe TRBD1 (5 bases). Germline CDR1 and CDR2: MNHEY and SVGAGI. The V end lost 0 bases, the J end lost 2 bases, and 13 bases lay between the germline ends. The CDR3 is made up of 16 amino acids.

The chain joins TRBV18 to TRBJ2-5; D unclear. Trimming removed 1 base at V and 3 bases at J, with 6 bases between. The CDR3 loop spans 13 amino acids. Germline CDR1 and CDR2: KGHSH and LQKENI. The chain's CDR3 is CASSPRIEETQYF. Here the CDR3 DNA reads TGTGCCAGCTCACCACGGATAGAAGAGACCCAGTACTTC.

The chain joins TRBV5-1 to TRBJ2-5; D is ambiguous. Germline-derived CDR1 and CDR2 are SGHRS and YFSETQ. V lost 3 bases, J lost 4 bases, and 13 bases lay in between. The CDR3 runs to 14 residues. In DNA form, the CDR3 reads TGCGCCAGCAGCTCATCGGGCAGGAGAGAGACCCAGTACTTC. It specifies CASSSSGRRETQYF. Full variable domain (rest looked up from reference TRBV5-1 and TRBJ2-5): KAGVTQTPRYLIKTRGQQVTLSCSPISGHRSVSWYQQTPGQGLQFLFEYFSETQRNKGNFPGRFSGRQFSNSRSEMNVSTLELGDSALYLCASSSSGRRETQYFGPGTRLLVL.

For the CDR3, the DNA is TGTGCCAGCTCACTAAGGCCCACGGGACAGCTGAACACTGAAGCTTTCTTT. It is translated as CASSLRPTGQLNTEAFF. The chain is built from TRBV18 and TRBJ1-1; 7 nucleotides align to TRBD1. The V gene end was trimmed by 4 bases and the J gene end by 0 bases; junction bases not matched to a gene: 11. The CDR3 totals 17 residues. Germline assignment: CDR1 KGHSH and CDR2 LQKENI.

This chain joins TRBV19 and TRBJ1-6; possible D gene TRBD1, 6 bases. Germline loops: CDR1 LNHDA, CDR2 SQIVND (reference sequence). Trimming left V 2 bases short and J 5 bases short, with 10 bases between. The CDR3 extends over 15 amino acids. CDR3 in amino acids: CASSIIPGDNSPLHF. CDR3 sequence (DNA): TGTGCCAGTAGTATAATCCCAGGGGATAATTCACCCCTCCACTTT.

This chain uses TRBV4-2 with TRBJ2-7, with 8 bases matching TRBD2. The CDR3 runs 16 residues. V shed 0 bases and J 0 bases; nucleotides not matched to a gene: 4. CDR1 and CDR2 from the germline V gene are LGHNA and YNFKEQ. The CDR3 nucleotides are TGTGCCAGCAGCCAAGATCGGGGGGGGAGCTCCTACGAGCAGTACTTC. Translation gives CASSQDRGGSSYEQYF.

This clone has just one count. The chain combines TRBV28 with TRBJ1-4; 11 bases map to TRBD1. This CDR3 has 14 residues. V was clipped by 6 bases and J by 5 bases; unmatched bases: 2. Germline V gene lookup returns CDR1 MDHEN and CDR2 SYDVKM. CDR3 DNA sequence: TGTGCCAGCAGCCGGACAGGGGGCAATGAAAAACTGTTTTTT. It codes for CASSRTGGNEKLFF.

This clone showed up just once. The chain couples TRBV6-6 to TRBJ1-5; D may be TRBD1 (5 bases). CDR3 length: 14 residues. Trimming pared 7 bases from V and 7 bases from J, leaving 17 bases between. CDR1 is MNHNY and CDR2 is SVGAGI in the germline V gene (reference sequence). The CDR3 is CASNSGRAEQPQHF. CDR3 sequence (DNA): TGTGCCAGCAATTCAGGGCGGGCCGAGCAGCCCCAGCATTTT.

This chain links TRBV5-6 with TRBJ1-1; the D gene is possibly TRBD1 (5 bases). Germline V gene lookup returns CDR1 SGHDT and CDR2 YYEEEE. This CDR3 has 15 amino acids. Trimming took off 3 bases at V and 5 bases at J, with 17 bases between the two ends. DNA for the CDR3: TGTGCCAGCAGCTGGGGACCCCAGGGTGGTACTGAAGCTTTCTTT. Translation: CASSWGPQGGTEAFF. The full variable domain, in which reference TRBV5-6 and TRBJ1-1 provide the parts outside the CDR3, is DAGVTQSPTHLIKTRGQQVTLRCSPKSGHDTVSWYQQALGQGPQFIFQYYEEEERQRGNFPDRFSGHQFPNYSSELNVNALLLGDSALYLCASSWGPQGGTEAFFGQGTRLTVV.

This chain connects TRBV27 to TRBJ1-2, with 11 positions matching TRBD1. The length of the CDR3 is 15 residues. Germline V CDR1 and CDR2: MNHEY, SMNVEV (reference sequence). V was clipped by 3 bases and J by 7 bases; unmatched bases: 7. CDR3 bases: TGTGCCAGCAGTTTGGCCGGGACAGGGGGTCGTGGCTACACCTTC. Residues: CASSLAGTGGRGYTF.

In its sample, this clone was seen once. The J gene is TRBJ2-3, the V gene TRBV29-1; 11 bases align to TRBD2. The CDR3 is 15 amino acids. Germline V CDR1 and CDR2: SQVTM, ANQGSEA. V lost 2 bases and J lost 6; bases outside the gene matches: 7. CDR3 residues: CSVEPTSGDYDTQYF. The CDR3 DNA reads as TGCAGCGTTGAACCGACTAGCGGGGATTACGATACGCAGTATTTT.

The CDR3 reads CAISGGLAGVGEQYF. The CDR3 region has the DNA TGTGCCATCAGCGGGGGGCTAGCGGGAGTGGGTGAGCAGTACTTC. This chain joins TRBV10-3 and TRBJ2-7; 10 nucleotides agree with TRBD2. J lost 7 bases, V lost 6 bases, and 12 bases had no gene match. This CDR3 region has 15 residues. Germline V gene sequence: CDR1 ENHRY, CDR2 SYGVKD.

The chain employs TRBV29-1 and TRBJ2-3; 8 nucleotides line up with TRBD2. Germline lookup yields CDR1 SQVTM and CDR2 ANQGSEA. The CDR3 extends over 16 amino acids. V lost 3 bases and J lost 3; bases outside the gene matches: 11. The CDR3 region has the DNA TGCAGCGTTGAGCCCGGGACTAGATCAGGGACAGATACGCAGTATTTT. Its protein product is CSVEPGTRSGTDTQYF.

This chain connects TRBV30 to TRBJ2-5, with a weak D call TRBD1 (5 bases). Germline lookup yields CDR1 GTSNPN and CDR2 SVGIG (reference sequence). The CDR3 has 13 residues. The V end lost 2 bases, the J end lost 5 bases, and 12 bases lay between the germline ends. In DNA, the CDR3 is TGTGCCTGGAGTCGACAGACCTCCGAGACCCAGTACTTC. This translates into CAWSRQTSETQYF.

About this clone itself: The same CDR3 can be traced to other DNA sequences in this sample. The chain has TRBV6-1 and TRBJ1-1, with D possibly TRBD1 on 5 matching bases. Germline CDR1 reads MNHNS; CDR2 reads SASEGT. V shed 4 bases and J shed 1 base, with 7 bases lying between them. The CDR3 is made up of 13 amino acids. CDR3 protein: CASSVGGNTEAFF. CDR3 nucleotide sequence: TGTGCCAGCAGTGTCGGGGGGAACACTGAAGCTTTCTTT.

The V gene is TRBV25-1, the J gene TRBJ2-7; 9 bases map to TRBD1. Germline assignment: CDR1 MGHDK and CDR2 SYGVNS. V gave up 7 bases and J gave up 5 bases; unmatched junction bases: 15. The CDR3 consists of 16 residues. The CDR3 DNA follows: TGTGCCAGCACCCCCTCCCCGGGACAGGGAGCCCACGAGCAGTACTTC. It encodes CASTPSPGQGAHEQYF.